This record looks at one T cell receptor (beta chain) sequence and its context. Its antigen is currently unknown. The data stem from a study of Graves' ophthalmopathy and Graves' hyperthyroidism. Points from the study as a whole: Using a 13-signature model, the authors split ophthalmopathy from stable hyperthyroidism, with roughly 90% sensitivity and 70% to 83% specificity. Blood shared most expanded thyroid clonotypes above 0.001 frequency.

No donor had other autoimmune disease, uncontrolled infection, pregnancy or lactation. Isolation of PBMCs was performed using 7.5 to 10 ml of fresh peripheral blood. Germline assignment: CDR1 SEHNR and CDR2 FQNEAQ (reference sequence). V was shortened by 4 bases and J by 5 bases, with 20 bases between the two germline ends. The CDR3 is 16 residues long. Amplification of the TCR beta CDR3 regions used RNA transcripts (as template). First-round RT-PCR relied on HTBI primers, and a second-round multiplex PCR came next. MiXCR, applied by TCRdb to the multiplex PCR reads, yields one record per CDR3 protein. The top ten hold roughly 45% of the sample, which has almost 750,000 distinct CDR3 sequences, 35% to 50% seen once.

The chain links TRBV7-9 to TRBJ1-1; D is possibly TRBD1 (5 bases). The sample was peripheral blood. This sequence originates from an adult man with Graves' ophthalmopathy. The chain's CDR3 is CASSSHEGRDRTEAFF. CDR3 coding DNA: TGTGCCAGCAGCTCCCATGAGGGCAGGGATCGAACTGAAGCTTTCTTT.